The 32 T cell receptor beta chains below all came from one sample that was sequenced in a study of cytomegalovirus exposure and HLA in healthy donors. Some clones are missing from TCRdb's copy, which holds only in-frame ones; the method was immunoSEQ multiplex PCR. The sample yields a few hundred thousand clones, around 91% seen once. The sequenced sample consisted of PBMCs. These receptors came from a woman aged 30 to 39 in good health and CMV-seronegative.

The chain combines TRBV5-1 with TRBJ1-1, with D unresolved. This CDR3 is 11 amino acids long. V lost 8 bases and J lost 0, with 5 bases in between. Germline V gene data show CDR1 as SGHRS and CDR2 as YFSETQ. The DNA for the CDR3 is TGCGCCAGTTCGGTGAACACTGAAGCTTTCTTT. Translation: CASSVNTEAFF.

The chain recombines TRBV2 with TRBJ2-3, with D unclear. There are 11 residues in the CDR3. CDR1 SNHLY and CDR2 FYNNEI come from the germline V gene. Trimming left V 7 bases short and J 6 bases short, with 8 bases between. The CDR3 DNA follows: TGTGCCAGCACCTTCTCGGATACGCAGTATTTT. This codes for CASTFSDTQYF. Supplemented by reference TRBV2 and TRBJ2-3, the full variable domain reads EPEVTQTPSHQVTQMGQEVILRCVPISNHLYFYWYRQILGQKVEFLVSFYNNEISEKSEIFDDQFSVERPDGSNFTLKIRSTKLEDSAMYFCASTFSDTQYFGPGTRLTVL.

V gene TRBV11-1 combines with J gene TRBJ2-1; a possible D gene is TRBD2 (6 bases). This CDR3 has 13 amino acids. Germline V CDR1 and CDR2: SGHAT, FQDESV (reference sequence). V shed 2 bases and J shed 10 bases, with 12 bases lying between them. The CDR3, as DNA: TGTGCCAGCAGCTTAAGCGGGTTGAGGGAGCAGTTCTTC. This translates into CASSLSGLREQFF.

The chain combines TRBV9 with TRBJ2-7, with TRBD2 as a possible D gene (5 bases). The CDR3 is 15 residues long. Per the germline V gene, CDR1 is SGDLS and CDR2 is YYNGEE. Trimming removed 0 bases at V and 3 bases at J, with 13 bases between. The CDR3 DNA reads as TGTGCCAGCAGCGTAGGAGCGGCCATACTCTACGAGCAGTACTTC. Its protein is CASSVGAAILYEQYF.

This clone has a single count. The genes are TRBV25-1 and TRBJ2-3; D is ambiguous. V was clipped by 4 bases and J by 1 base, with 6 bases between them. This CDR3 spans 13 amino acids. Germline values: CDR1 MGHDK, CDR2 SYGVNS. The CDR3 coding sequence is TGTGCCAGCAGTGGGCAGGGCACAGATACGCAGTATTTT. It translates to CASSGQGTDTQYF.

The count of this clone is one. The V call is TRBV7-6, the J call TRBJ2-1; 10 bases are a match to TRBD2. CDR1 is SGHVS, CDR2 FNYEAQ, per germline. Germline trimming cut 6 bases from V and 6 bases from J; bases unmatched to any gene: 11. This CDR3 region has 16 residues. CDR3 region: CASSPTRLAGFNEQFF. The CDR3 nucleotides are TGTGCCAGCAGTCCTACCCGACTAGCGGGCTTCAATGAGCAGTTCTTC.

This clone was seen more than once but under ten times. The V gene is TRBV18, the J gene TRBJ1-5; no firm D call. Trimming removed 1 base at V and 3 bases at J, with 13 bases between. Germline CDR1 and CDR2: KGHSH and LQKENI. CDR3 length equals 16 residues. Here the CDR3 DNA reads TGTGCCAGCTCACCACGGTCGGGAGGCAACAATCAGCCCCAGCATTTT. Translated, it gives CASSPRSGGNNQPQHF.

This clone was found once. The chain uses TRBV15 and TRBJ2-7; 9 bases agree with TRBD1. Trimming at V came to 1 base and at J to 3 bases, leaving 4 bases not matched to a gene. Germline CDR1 reads LNHNV; CDR2 reads YYDKDF (reference sequence). The CDR3 consists of 15 residues. This chain's CDR3 is CATSRASGQGYEQYF. The CDR3 DNA follows: TGTGCCACCAGCAGAGCCTCGGGACAGGGCTACGAGCAGTACTTC. Filled out from reference TRBV15 and TRBJ2-7, the complete variable domain reads DAMVIQNPRYQVTQFGKPVTLSCSQTLNHNVMYWYQQKSSQAPKLLFHYYDKDFNNEADTPDNFQSRRPNTSFCFLDIRSPGLGDTAMYLCATSRASGQGYEQYFGPGTRLTVT.

The chain couples TRBV18 to TRBJ2-2; D possibly uses TRBD1 or TRBD2 (5 bases each). Germline CDR1 reads KGHSH; CDR2 reads LQKENI. Trimming stripped 0 bases from V and 4 bases from J, with 9 bases between. This CDR3 is 15 amino acids long. The CDR3, as DNA: TGTGCCAGCTCACCACCTGCAGGGACCACCGGGGAGCTGTTTTTT. This codes for CASSPPAGTTGELFF.

The chain joins TRBV6-1 to TRBJ2-1; possible D gene TRBD2, 5 bases. CDR1 is MNHNS and CDR2 is SASEGT in the germline V gene. The CDR3 runs 10 residues. Trimming stripped 2 bases from V and 14 bases from J, with 7 bases between. The CDR3 loop is CASSEWREFF. The CDR3 DNA follows: TGTGCCAGCAGTGAATGGCGGGAGTTCTTC.

V gene TRBV5-1 combines with J gene TRBJ2-7; D tentatively reads TRBD1 or TRBD2 (6 bases each). The length of the CDR3 is 14 residues. V gave up 0 bases and J gave up 4 bases, with 11 bases separating them. The germline CDR1 and CDR2 sequences are SGHRS and YFSETQ. CDR3: CASSLAGEDYEQYF. In DNA, the CDR3 is TGCGCCAGCAGCTTGGCAGGGGAGGATTACGAGCAGTACTTC.

The rearrangement joins TRBV11-2 to TRBJ1-3; no definite D call. The length of the CDR3 is 15 residues. V lost 4 bases, J lost 0 bases, and 10 bases lay in between. Per germline, CDR1 SGHAT and CDR2 FQNNGV. For the CDR3, the DNA is TGTGCCAGCAGCTACGACCGTTTCTCTGGAAACACCATATATTTT. As protein: CASSYDRFSGNTIYF.

The chain has TRBV25-1 and TRBJ2-5; 10 nucleotides agree with TRBD2. The germline CDR1 and CDR2 sequences are MGHDK and SYGVNS. CDR3 length equals 15 residues. Germline trimming cut 7 bases from V and 2 bases from J; bases unmatched to any gene: 7. The CDR3 spells CASNPSGRRQETQYF. CDR3 nucleotides: TGTGCCAGCAACCCTAGCGGGAGAAGGCAAGAGACCCAGTACTTC. The full variable domain, completed using reference TRBV25-1 and TRBJ2-5, is EADIYQTPRYLVIGTGKKITLECSQTMGHDKMYWYQQDPGMELHLIHYSYGVNSTEKGDLSSESTVSRIRTEHFPLTLESARPSHTSQYLCASNPSGRRQETQYFGPGTRLLVL.

The chain carries TRBV2 and TRBJ1-5, with D unresolved. This CDR3 is 14 amino acids long. The germline V gene has CDR1 SNHLY and CDR2 FYNNEI. V was clipped by 5 bases and J by 3 bases, with 11 bases between them. In DNA, the CDR3 is TGTGCCAGCAGTAAGGAGAAAGCCAATCAGCCCCAGCATTTT. Protein product: CASSKEKANQPQHF.

In its sample, this clone was seen once. The rearrangement joins TRBV6-5 to TRBJ2-7; 9 bases are a match to TRBD1. The CDR3 totals 15 residues. Trimming removed 4 bases from V and 3 bases from J; junction bases left unmatched: 7. The germline gives CDR1 MNHEY, CDR2 SVGAGI. The CDR3 sequence: CASSSTGTGFYEQYF. As DNA, the CDR3 is TGTGCCAGCAGTTCCACCGGGACAGGGTTCTACGAGCAGTACTTC.

The V and J genes are TRBV13 and TRBJ2-1, with 13 bases that match TRBD2. In germline, CDR1 is PRHDT, CDR2 FYEKMQ (reference sequence). With V trimmed by 6 bases and J by 9 bases, 5 bases remained unmatched. CDR3 length: 14 residues. CDR3 DNA: TGTGCCAGCAGTCAGACTAGCGGGAGGATTGAGCAGTTCTTC. It codes for CASSQTSGRIEQFF.

The V call is TRBV5-1, the J call TRBJ2-7; D is perhaps TRBD1 (5 bases). CDR3 size: 14 residues. Germline-derived CDR1 and CDR2 are SGHRS and YFSETQ. V was trimmed by 4 bases and J by 5 bases, leaving 16 bases between them. The CDR3 DNA follows: TGCGCCAGCAGCCCCCTACAGGCTGCCCACGAGCAGTACTTC. Translation: CASSPLQAAHEQYF.

The chain recombines TRBV7-6 with TRBJ1-1; D may be TRBD1 (5 bases). V was trimmed by 5 bases and J by 3 bases, leaving 10 bases between them. CDR3 length: 13 residues. In germline, CDR1 is SGHVS, CDR2 FNYEAQ. The CDR3 DNA follows: TGTGCCAGCAGCCCGGGACTTGACACTGAAGCTTTCTTT. Translation: CASSPGLDTEAFF.

The CDR3 DNA reads TGTGCCAGCAGCGCCGCTAGCTTGGATACGCAGTATTTT. Its protein product is CASSAASLDTQYF. This chain joins TRBV7-9 and TRBJ2-3; D may be TRBD2 (5 bases). Trimming removed 5 bases at V and 6 bases at J, with 12 bases between. CDR1 is SEHNR and CDR2 is FQNEAQ in the germline V gene (reference sequence). The CDR3 runs 13 residues.

The chain is built from TRBV2 and TRBJ2-2; D is possibly TRBD2 (6 bases). The germline V and J ends were trimmed by 2 bases and 3 bases, with 10 bases remaining between them. Germline CDR1 and CDR2: SNHLY and FYNNEI. CDR3 length: 15 amino acids. The CDR3 coding sequence is TGTGCCAGCAGTGAATGGCGGGACGACACCGGGGAGCTGTTTTTT. Translation gives CASSEWRDDTGELFF.

The chain joins TRBV10-3 to TRBJ2-1; 14 bases fit TRBD2. J gave up 7 bases and V 11 bases, and 7 bases lay outside the gene matches. The CDR3 loop spans 14 amino acids. Germline CDR1 ENHRY, CDR2 SYGVKD. The CDR3, as DNA: TGTGCCGTCCTTGGGACTAGCGGGAGTAATGAGCAGTTCTTC. Translating gives CAVLGTSGSNEQFF.

The chain carries TRBV7-2 and TRBJ2-1; D may be TRBD2 (6 bases). The CDR3 has 13 residues. Trimming left V 2 bases short and J 9 bases short, with 11 bases between. Germline V gives CDR1 SGHTA, CDR2 FQGNSA. CDR3 DNA sequence: TGTGCCAGCAGCTTAACGACCGGGAGTGAGCAGTTCTTC. This translates into CASSLTTGSEQFF.

About this clone: At the DNA level, this CDR3 is encoded by other sequences in the same sample as well. J is TRBJ2-7 and V is TRBV27; D gene ambiguous. This CDR3 is built from 13 residues. Germline V lookup: CDR1 MNHEY, CDR2 SMNVEV (reference sequence). V was pared by 3 bases and J by 1 base, with 7 bases between. CDR3 loop: CASSFSGSYEQYF. In nucleotides, the CDR3 is TGTGCCAGCAGTTTCTCAGGTTCCTACGAGCAGTACTTC.

V gene TRBV28 combines with J gene TRBJ2-3; no definite D call. The germline CDR1 and CDR2 sequences are MDHEN and SYDVKM. V lost 2 bases and J 4 bases, leaving 7 bases between the germline ends. This CDR3 is built from 13 residues. Written as DNA, the CDR3 is TGTGCCAGCAGTTTAAAGGTTCCAGATACGCAGTATTTT. Protein product: CASSLKVPDTQYF.

The J gene is TRBJ2-7, the V gene TRBV5-4; 7 bases agree with TRBD1. This CDR3 contains 14 residues. The germline V gene has CDR1 SGHNT and CDR2 YYREEE (reference sequence). Trimming cost V 4 bases and J 5 bases; bases outside gene matches: 9. CDR3 region: CASSPTGNMDEQYF. The DNA of the CDR3 is TGTGCCAGCAGCCCGACAGGGAATATGGACGAGCAGTACTTC.

This chain connects TRBV27 to TRBJ2-3; 9 positions match TRBD2. The CDR3 has 19 amino acids. Germline CDR1 and CDR2: MNHEY and SMNVEV (reference sequence). The V gene end was trimmed by 6 bases and the J gene end by 8 bases; junction bases not matched to a gene: 24. The chain's CDR3 is CASRPQLAGGGRWLSTQYF. CDR3 sequence (DNA): TGTGCCAGCAGACCCCAACTAGCGGGTGGTGGGCGGTGGCTCTCTACGCAGTATTTT.

The genes are TRBV29-1 and TRBJ2-1; 8 bases line up with TRBD1. Germline V gene data show CDR1 as SQVTM and CDR2 as ANQGSEA. The CDR3 runs to 15 residues. V shed 3 bases, J shed 0 bases, and the junction held 4 bases outside the gene matches. The CDR3 loop is CSVDRDRSSYNEQFF. CDR3 in DNA: TGCAGCGTTGACCGGGACAGGAGCTCCTACAATGAGCAGTTCTTC.

This clone has a single count. This chain links TRBV14 with TRBJ2-7; 11 nucleotides align to TRBD2. CDR3 size: 20 residues. Trimming removed 2 bases from V and 1 base from J; junction bases left unmatched: 16. CDR1 SGHDN and CDR2 FVKESK come from the germline V gene. DNA for the CDR3: TGTGCCAGCAGCCAATTCTGGCTAGCGGGAGGAAGGGGGAATTCCTACGAGCAGTACTTC. Translation gives CASSQFWLAGGRGNSYEQYF.

This clone has a handful of counts. The genes are TRBV7-9 and TRBJ1-4, with D possibly TRBD1 on 6 matching bases. Between the trimmed V and J ends, which lost 2 bases and 4 bases, there was a span of 11 bases. CDR3 size: 15 residues. The V gene's germline CDR1 is SEHNR and CDR2 FQNEAQ (reference sequence). CDR3 sequence: CASSLLGDNNEKLFF. CDR3 sequence (DNA): TGTGCCAGCAGCTTATTAGGGGACAATAATGAAAAACTGTTTTTT.

The rearrangement links TRBV6-5 to TRBJ2-7; D is possibly TRBD2 (5 bases). This CDR3 comprises 11 residues. Germline V CDR1 and CDR2: MNHEY, SVGAGI. V was clipped by 6 bases and J by 6 bases, with 9 bases between them. CDR3 bases: TGTGCCAGCAGGGACGAGGGCGAGCAGTACTTC. Its translation is CASRDEGEQYF.

The rearrangement uses TRBV7-8 and TRBJ2-7; 12 bases agree with TRBD2. With V trimmed by 1 base and J by 3 bases, 4 bases remained unmatched. The CDR3 runs to 16 residues. CDR1 and CDR2 (germline): SGHVS, FQNEAQ. CDR3 region: CASSLGWTSGNYEQYF. The CDR3 region has the DNA TGTGCCAGCAGCTTAGGGTGGACTAGCGGGAACTACGAGCAGTACTTC. The whole variable domain, filled in from reference TRBV7-8 and TRBJ2-7, reads GAGVSQSPRYKVAKRGQDVALRCDPISGHVSLFWYQQALGQGPEFLTYFQNEAQLDKSGLPSDRFFAERPEGSVSTLKIQRTQQEDSAVYLCASSLGWTSGNYEQYFGPGTRLTVT.

The chain couples TRBV27 to TRBJ2-3, with D possibly matching TRBD2 (6 bases). This CDR3 region has 13 residues. CDR1 and CDR2 from the germline V gene are MNHEY and SMNVEV (reference sequence). Trimming stripped 6 bases from V and 1 base from J, with 8 bases between. CDR3 amino acids: CASRASGTDTQYF. In nucleotides, the CDR3 is TGTGCCAGCAGAGCTAGCGGCACAGATACGCAGTATTTT.